This T cell receptor (beta chain) was identified in a study of lymphopenia after photon versus proton radiotherapy. The V and J ends lost 8 bases and 5 bases respectively, with 10 bases between them. The germline CDR1 and CDR2 sequences are SGHDT and YYEEEE. The CDR3 is 11 residues long. Data came from immunoSEQ multiplex PCR; TCRdb stores just in-frame clones and leaves some out. The table lists 55,000 to 70,000 clones, just under 95% of them singletons. This sequence joins TRBV5-6 and TRBJ2-5; D is unresolved. The receptor comes from a woman between 40 and 50 years old with cholangiocarcinoma. The specimen comprised peripheral blood, sampled from a patient treated with photon-based radiotherapy. The CDR3 is CASTLGETQYF. CDR3 bases: TGTGCCAGTACCCTTGGCGAGACCCAGTACTTC.